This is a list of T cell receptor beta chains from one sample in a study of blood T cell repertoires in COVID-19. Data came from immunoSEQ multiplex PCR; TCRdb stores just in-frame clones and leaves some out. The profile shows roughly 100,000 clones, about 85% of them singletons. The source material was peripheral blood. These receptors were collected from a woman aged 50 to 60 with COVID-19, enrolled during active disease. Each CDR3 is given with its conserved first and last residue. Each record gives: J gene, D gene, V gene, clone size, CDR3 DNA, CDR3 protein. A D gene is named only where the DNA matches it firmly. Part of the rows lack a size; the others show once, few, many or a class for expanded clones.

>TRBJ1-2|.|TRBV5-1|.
TGCGCCAGCAGCTTGGACTTCTATGGCTACACCTTC
CASSLDFYGYTF
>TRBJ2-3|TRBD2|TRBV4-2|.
TGTGCCAGCAGCAATCTGGCGGGGGGGCCAAATACGCAGTATTTT
CASSNLAGGPNTQYF
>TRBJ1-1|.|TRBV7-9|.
TGTGCCAGCAGCCAACCCGGGGGGGTTTCGACTGAAGCTTTCTTT
CASSQPGGVSTEAFF
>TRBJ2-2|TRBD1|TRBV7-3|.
TGTGCCAGCAGCAGACAGGGCGGGACCGGGGAGCTGTTTTTT
CASSRQGGTGELFF
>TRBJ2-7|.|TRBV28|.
TGTGCCAGCAGCTTGGTAGGGCAGGGCTACGAGCAGTACTTC
CASSLVGQGYEQYF
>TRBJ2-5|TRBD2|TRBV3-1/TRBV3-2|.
TGTGCCAGCAGCAAGCAACCGGGACTAGCGGGGAGGGAGACCCAGTACTTC
CASSKQPGLAGRETQYF
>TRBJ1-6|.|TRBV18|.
TGTGCCAGCTCCCAGGGGAATTCACCCCTCCACTTT
CASSQGNSPLHF
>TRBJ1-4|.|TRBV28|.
TGTGCCAGCAGCCAGACAGATAGCGAAAAACTGTTTTTT
CASSQTDSEKLFF
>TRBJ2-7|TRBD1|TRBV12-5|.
TGTGCTAGTAAAGGACAGGGGGCCTACGAGCAGTACTTC
CASKGQGAYEQYF
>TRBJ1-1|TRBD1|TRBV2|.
TGTGCCAGCAACCGACAGGGTAACACTGAAGCTTTCTTT
CASNRQGNTEAFF
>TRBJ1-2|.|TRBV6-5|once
TGTGCCAGCAGTTACGAGGGATCCTATGGCTACACCTTC
CASSYEGSYGYTF
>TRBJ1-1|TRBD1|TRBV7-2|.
TGTGCCAGCAGCCCCGACAGGGTAACTGAAGCTTTCTTT
CASSPDRVTEAFF
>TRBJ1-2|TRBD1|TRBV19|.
TGTGCCAGTAGTATCCGGGACAGGCGATATGGCTACACCTTC
CASSIRDRRYGYTF
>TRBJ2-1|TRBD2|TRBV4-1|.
TGCGCCAGCAGCCAAGTCCGACTAGCGGGGGGCAATGAGCAGTTCTTC
CASSQVRLAGGNEQFF
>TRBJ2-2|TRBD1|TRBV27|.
TGTGCCAGCAGCCCACGGGACAGAGCCCCCGGGGAGCTGTTTTTT
CASSPRDRAPGELFF
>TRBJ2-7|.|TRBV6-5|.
TGTGCCAGCAGTCCTTCCAGGGGTGCGGCCTACGAGCAGTACTTC
CASSPSRGAAYEQYF
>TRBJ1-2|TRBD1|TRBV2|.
TGTGCCAGCAGTGAATTCAGAATCGGGGCAGGGGGAAGTGGCTACACCTTC
CASSEFRIGAGGSGYTF
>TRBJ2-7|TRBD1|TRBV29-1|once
TGCAGCGTTGCGGGACAGGGCGGGTACGAGCAGTACTTC
CSVAGQGGYEQYF
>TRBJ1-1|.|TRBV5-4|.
TGTGCCAGCGGCCCAACAACCCCCGGGACTGAAGCTTTCTTT
CASGPTTPGTEAFF
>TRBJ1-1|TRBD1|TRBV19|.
TGTGCCAGTAGTATAGACAGGGGGGCGCCTGAAGCTTTCTTT
CASSIDRGAPEAFF
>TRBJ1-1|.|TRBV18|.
TGTGCCAGCTCACCAAATCCGTGGAGCTCGGGCACTGAAGCTTTCTTT
CASSPNPWSSGTEAFF
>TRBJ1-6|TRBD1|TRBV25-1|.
TGTGCCAGCAGTGAATTAAGTGGGACAGGGCGTTCACCCCTCCACTTT
CASSELSGTGRSPLHF
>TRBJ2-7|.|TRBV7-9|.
TGTGCCAGCAGCTTATGGGGCGACAGGTTAATCTACGAGCAGTACTTC
CASSLWGDRLIYEQYF
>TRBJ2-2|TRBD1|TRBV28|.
TGTGCCAGCAGTTTGTCCAGGGGGCTCACCGGGGAGCTGTTTTTT
CASSLSRGLTGELFF
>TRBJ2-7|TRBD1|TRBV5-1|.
TGCGCCAGCAGCGGGCCAGACAGGGGAGGCGAGCAGTACTTC
CASSGPDRGGEQYF
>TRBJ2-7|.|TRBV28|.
TGTGCCAGCAGTTTACCGGGGAAGGCCTACGAGCAGTACTTC
CASSLPGKAYEQYF
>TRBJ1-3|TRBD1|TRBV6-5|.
TGTGCCAGCAGTTCCGACAGGGCCTCTGGAAACACCATATATTTT
CASSSDRASGNTIYF
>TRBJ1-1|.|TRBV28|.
TGTGCCACCCGTCCCTATACGATGAACACTGAAGCTTTCTTT
CATRPYTMNTEAFF
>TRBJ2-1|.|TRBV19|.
TGTGCCAGTAGTATAGGGGCACTAGGGAATGAGCAGTTCTTC
CASSIGALGNEQFF
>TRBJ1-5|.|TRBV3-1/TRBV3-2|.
TGTGCCAGCAGCCTAGGAGGGCAGAATCAGCCCCAGCATTTT
CASSLGGQNQPQHF
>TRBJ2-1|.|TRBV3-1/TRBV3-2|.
TGTGCCAGCAGCCAAGACCTACAGGGTGTTTTGAATGAGCAGTTCTTC
CASSQDLQGVLNEQFF
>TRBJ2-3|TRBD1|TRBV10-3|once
TGTGCCATCAGTGAGTCAGGGGGCCCCGATACGCAGTATTTT
CAISESGGPDTQYF
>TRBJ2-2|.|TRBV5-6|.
TGTGCCAGCAGCGGTCAGGGGAACACCGGGGAGCTGTTTTTT
CASSGQGNTGELFF
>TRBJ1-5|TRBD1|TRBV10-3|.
TGTGCCATCAGTGAAGAGGCAGGGGGTAGGCCCCAGCATTTT
CAISEEAGGRPQHF
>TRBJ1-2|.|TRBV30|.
TGTGCCTGGAAATACAGGGTAAACTATGGCTACACCTTC
CAWKYRVNYGYTF